These T cell receptor beta chains were read from a single sample in a study of blood T cell repertoires in COVID-19. The table came from immunoSEQ multiplex PCR; TCRdb's copy has only in-frame clones and leaves some out. The table shows about 270,000 clones, with more than 65% occurring only once. The specimen sequenced was peripheral blood. Every receptor here comes from a woman aged 18-29 years with acute or convalescent COVID-19. Both conserved end residues are part of each CDR3. D genes are given only for firm matches. Rows give clone size only sometimes, using once, few, many, or a class for an expanded clone.

v_gene	abundance	d_gene	j_gene	len	CDR3aa	CDR3nt
TRBV30	NA	NA	TRBJ1-2	13	CAWRTGRRYGYTF	TGTGCCTGGAGGACAGGAAGGCGCTATGGCTACACCTTC
TRBV28	few	TRBD1	TRBJ1-6	13	CASSDRVRSPLHF	TGTGCCAGCAGCGACAGGGTACGATCACCCCTCCACTTT
TRBV6-5	few	TRBD1	TRBJ1-6	15	CASSSDRAYNSPLHF	TGTGCCAGCAGTTCGGACAGGGCCTATAATTCACCCCTCCACTTT
TRBV5-1	NA	NA	TRBJ1-6	13	CASSLAGVSPLHF	TGCGCCAGCAGCTTGGCCGGGGTTTCACCCCTCCACTTT
TRBV9	NA	TRBD1	TRBJ2-3	13	CASSVQGVDTQYF	TGTGCCAGCAGCGTACAGGGGGTGGATACGCAGTATTTT
TRBV3-1/TRBV3-2	NA	NA	TRBJ2-1	15	CASSPLSSSYNEQFF	TGTGCCAGCAGCCCACTGTCTAGCTCCTACAATGAGCAGTTCTTC
TRBV6-1	once	TRBD2	TRBJ2-7	16	CASSETRTSGPYEQYF	TGTGCCAGCAGTGAAACGCGGACTAGCGGGCCCTACGAGCAGTACTTC
TRBV6-5	NA	NA	TRBJ1-1	15	CASSIIGRGNTEAFF	TGTGCCAGCAGTATTATCGGACGGGGGAACACTGAAGCTTTCTTT
TRBV4-3	NA	NA	TRBJ2-1	13	CASSQEAHNEQFF	TGCGCCAGCAGCCAAGAGGCTCACAATGAGCAGTTCTTC
TRBV25-1	NA	NA	TRBJ2-7	15	CASSDSQQYSYEQYF	TGTGCCAGCAGTGATTCCCAACAGTACTCCTACGAGCAGTACTTC
TRBV5-6	NA	NA	TRBJ2-7	14	CASSLVSAIYEQYF	TGTGCCAGCAGCTTGGTTAGCGCGATTTACGAGCAGTACTTC
TRBV7-2	NA	TRBD2	TRBJ2-1	15	CASSLALAGSNEQFF	TGTGCCAGCAGCTTAGCACTAGCGGGGTCCAATGAGCAGTTCTTC
TRBV6-1	NA	TRBD2	TRBJ2-1	15	CASSEGTSGSNEQFF	TGTGCCAGCAGTGAAGGGACTAGCGGGAGCAATGAGCAGTTCTTC
TRBV4-1	NA	TRBD1	TRBJ1-1	15	CASSHGTGPNTEAFF	TGCGCCAGCAGCCACGGGACAGGACCGAACACTGAAGCTTTCTTT
TRBV3-1/TRBV3-2	NA	NA	TRBJ2-1	16	CASRGLGQGRGNEQFF	TGTGCCAGCAGGGGGTTAGGGCAGGGGAGGGGCAATGAGCAGTTCTTC
TRBV2	NA	TRBD1	TRBJ1-3	16	CASSEALTGGGNTIYF	TGTGCCAGCAGTGAAGCGTTAACAGGGGGAGGAAACACCATATATTTT
TRBV6-5	NA	TRBD1	TRBJ1-1	14	CASSYTGQGAEAFF	TGTGCCAGCAGTTATACCGGTCAGGGGGCGGAAGCTTTCTTT
TRBV29-1	NA	TRBD1	TRBJ2-2	14	CSVRGDRDTGELFF	TGCAGCGTCAGGGGCGACAGGGACACCGGGGAGCTGTTTTTT
TRBV30	NA	TRBD1	TRBJ2-7	19	CAWSVLVDRGFLWSYEQYF	TGTGCCTGGAGTGTACTTGTGGACAGGGGCTTTCTTTGGTCCTACGAGCAGTACTTC